A single sample gave rise to the 31 T cell receptor beta chains below, sequenced in a study of HIV-infected patients and healthy controls. Alpha and beta constant-region primers primed reverse transcription of about 0.5 ug RNA. Alpha and beta chain libraries were made separately by chain-specific third strand synthesis with multiplexing indices. TCRdb used MiXCR to reprocess the 5' RACE reads, holding one entry per CDR3 protein. The sample has 10,000 to 11,000 distinct CDR3 sequences; around 5.9% are singletons. Roughly three months, about 14 weeks, into antiretroviral therapy, follow-up blood was collected. Whole blood was used without fractionation, so all unsorted peripheral T cells were included. Sequenced here: blood, sampled during antiretroviral therapy. The receptor source for this set is an adult with HIV infection. The donor label of this sample is uncertain.

This clonotype has a count of ten or more. The chain combines TRBV6-5 with TRBJ2-2; D possibly corresponds to TRBD2 (6 bases). The CDR3 sequence is 14 residues long. Trimming removed 4 bases from V and 4 bases from J, with 10 bases in between. Germline assignment: CDR1 MNHEY and CDR2 SVGAGI. This CDR3 reads CASSWGDFTGELFF. Here the CDR3 DNA reads TGTGCCAGCAGTTGGGGGGACTTCACCGGGGAGCTGTTTTTT.

In this sample, this clonotype turned up many times. The chain has TRBV30 and TRBJ2-3, with D unresolved. Germline V gene lookup returns CDR1 GTSNPN and CDR2 SVGIG (reference sequence). The V end lost 2 bases, the J end lost 9 bases, and 12 bases lay between the germline ends. CDR3 size: 12 residues. CDR3 amino acids: CAWSRSLGTQYF. CDR3 nucleotide sequence: TGTGCCTGGAGTCGTTCTCTCGGCACGCAGTATTTT.

By its share, this clonotype is medium-sized. V usage is TRBV13 and J usage is TRBJ2-2; D possibly corresponds to TRBD2 (6 bases). Germline CDR1 and CDR2: PRHDT and FYEKMQ (reference sequence). Trimming cost V 5 bases and J 7 bases, with 20 bases left between them. The CDR3 runs to 16 residues. The CDR3: CASSTSEGRSGGELFF. The CDR3 bases are TGTGCCAGCAGCACGTCGGAGGGGCGCTCGGGCGGGGAGCTGTTTTTT.

Many counts were recorded for this clonotype. V is TRBV7-3 and J is TRBJ2-3, with D tentatively TRBD2 (6 bases). Trimming took off 2 bases at V and 0 bases at J, with 12 bases between the two ends. The CDR3 totals 16 residues. From germline, CDR1 is SGHTA and CDR2 FQGTGA. This chain's CDR3 is CASSLGVAASTDTQYF. CDR3 nucleotides: TGTGCCAGCAGCTTAGGGGTAGCGGCTAGCACAGATACGCAGTATTTT.

In its sample, this clonotype is medium-sized. This chain joins TRBV6-2 or TRBV6-3 and TRBJ2-7, with D perhaps TRBD2 (6 bases). The V and J ends lost 4 bases and 4 bases respectively, with 20 bases between them. Per germline, CDR1 MNHEY and CDR2 SVGEGT. The CDR3 loop spans 16 amino acids. This CDR3 is CASSSYRDSRPYEQYF. The CDR3 DNA follows: TGTGCCAGCAGTTCCTACCGGGACTCAAGACCATACGAGCAGTACTTC.

At least ten counts were recorded for this clonotype. CDR3 sequence reads: CSAIFDRAQTYGYTF. The CDR3 DNA follows: TGCAGTGCTATTTTCGACAGGGCACAGACCTATGGCTACACCTTC. V gene TRBV20-1 combines with J gene TRBJ1-2, with 7 bases identical to TRBD1. The V and J ends lost 4 bases and 4 bases, in that order; junction bases with no gene match: 12. This CDR3 is 15 amino acids long. Germline assignment: CDR1 DFQATT and CDR2 SNEGSKA (reference sequence).

This clonotype was picked up a small number of times. V and J are TRBV27 and TRBJ2-3; possible D gene TRBD1, 6 bases. V lost 7 bases to trimming and J lost 2 bases, with 16 bases between them. The CDR3 loop spans 15 amino acids. Germline V lookup: CDR1 MNHEY, CDR2 SMNVEV (reference sequence). As DNA, the CDR3 is TGTGCCAGCAAGAGTTTAGGACAGCCCACAGATACGCAGTATTTT. Translation: CASKSLGQPTDTQYF.

This clonotype was picked up a small number of times. V gene TRBV10-1 combines with J gene TRBJ2-1; TRBD1 agrees at 8 bases. Germline CDR1 is WNHNN and CDR2 is SYGVQD (reference sequence). The CDR3 contains 15 residues. V shed 6 bases and J 6 bases; nucleotides not matched to a gene: 10. Here the CDR3 reads CASSDEFGQGNEQFF. CDR3 coding DNA: TGCGCCAGCAGCGACGAATTCGGACAGGGCAATGAGCAGTTCTTC.

In its sample, this clonotype is medium-sized. The genes are TRBV5-4 and TRBJ2-7; the match to TRBD1 covers 7 bases. The CDR3 sequence is 13 residues long. Germline-derived CDR1 and CDR2 are SGHNT and YYREEE (reference sequence). V trimming: 4 bases; J trimming: 6 bases; junction bases outside the gene matches: 7. Here the CDR3 reads CASSPGQLGEQYF. As DNA, the CDR3 is TGTGCCAGCAGCCCGGGACAGTTGGGCGAGCAGTACTTC. The complete variable domain, with remaining parts taken from reference TRBV5-4 and TRBJ2-7, reads ETGVTQSPTHLIKTRGQQVTLRCSSQSGHNTVSWYQQALGQGPQFIFQYYREEENGRGNFPPRFSGLQFPNYSSELNVNALELDDSALYLCASSPGQLGEQYFGPGTRLTVT.

This clonotype showed up many times. The rearrangement links TRBV6-6 to TRBJ1-2, with 8 bases aligning to TRBD1. V trimming: 6 bases; J trimming: 8 bases; junction bases outside the gene matches: 11. This CDR3 comprises 14 residues. CDR1 MNHNY and CDR2 SVGAGI come from the germline V gene (reference sequence). The CDR3 region has the DNA TGTGCCAGCAGGCCCGGGACAGGTGAAGACGGCTACACCTTC. It is translated as CASRPGTGEDGYTF.

This clonotype was counted ten times or more. The V gene is TRBV24-1, the J gene TRBJ2-1; perhaps D is TRBD1 or TRBD2 (5 bases each). V gave up 10 bases and J gave up 7 bases, with 13 bases separating them. The V gene's germline CDR1 is KGHDR and CDR2 SFDVKD. There are 12 residues in the CDR3. The CDR3 DNA follows: TGTGCCACTCAGGGCGGGTCAAATGAGCAGTTCTTC. It codes for CATQGGSNEQFF.

Only a few counts were recorded for this clonotype. J is TRBJ1-1 and V is TRBV27, with D possibly matching TRBD1 (5 bases). The CDR3 spans 15 residues. V dropped 5 bases and J dropped 0 bases, with 13 bases sitting between them. Germline CDR1 MNHEY, CDR2 SMNVEV (reference sequence). CDR3 sequence: CASSPHGAMNTEAFF. DNA of the CDR3: TGTGCCAGCAGTCCCCACGGGGCCATGAACACTGAAGCTTTCTTT.

Within the sample, this clonotype is medium-sized. V usage is TRBV7-8 and J usage is TRBJ2-1; D is unclear. The CDR3 has 14 residues. Germline V gene lookup returns CDR1 SGHVS and CDR2 FQNEAQ. V gave up 1 base and J gave up 8 bases, with 12 bases separating them. CDR3: CASSLGSRIDEQFF. CDR3 DNA sequence: TGTGCCAGCAGCTTAGGGTCGAGGATCGATGAGCAGTTCTTC.

By its share, this clonotype is medium-sized. The chain combines TRBV20-1 with TRBJ2-7, with TRBD2 matching over 13 bases. V gave up 5 bases and J gave up 2 bases; unmatched junction bases: 3. Germline CDR1 and CDR2: DFQATT and SNEGSKA (reference sequence). The CDR3 has 14 amino acids. The CDR3 protein is CSAPGTSGTYEQYF. CDR3 DNA sequence: TGCAGTGCTCCCGGGACTAGCGGGACCTACGAGCAGTACTTC.

At least ten counts were recorded for this clonotype. The rearrangement links TRBV4-2 to TRBJ1-1; D is undetermined. Germline-derived CDR1 and CDR2 are LGHNA and YNFKEQ. The CDR3 is 15 residues long. V lost 0 bases and J lost 1, with 9 bases in between. The CDR3 protein is CASSQDPGPNTEAFF. The CDR3 nucleotides read TGTGCCAGCAGCCAAGATCCAGGCCCGAACACTGAAGCTTTCTTT.

The genes are TRBV29-1 and TRBJ1-1, with a tentative D call TRBD1 (5 bases). The V and J ends lost 7 bases and 3 bases respectively, with 18 bases between them. This CDR3 is 14 amino acids long. Germline values: CDR1 SQVTM, CDR2 ANQGSEA. CDR3 loop: CSAALGKGDTEAFF. In nucleotides, the CDR3 is TGCAGCGCAGCCTTGGGGAAAGGGGACACTGAAGCTTTCTTT. The full variable domain, completed using reference TRBV29-1 and TRBJ1-1, is SAVISQKPSRDICQRGTSLTIQCQVDSQVTMMFWYRQQPGQSLTLIATANQGSEATYESGFVIDKFPISRPNLTFSTLTVSNMSPEDSSIYLCSAALGKGDTEAFFGQGTRLTVV.

This clonotype was observed at least ten times. This chain links TRBV7-9 with TRBJ1-4; D is unresolved. Germline V gene sequence: CDR1 SEHNR, CDR2 FQNEAQ (reference sequence). This CDR3 is built from 16 residues. V shed 3 bases and J shed 10 bases, with 21 bases lying between them. The CDR3 spells CASSFDHKLGMGKLFF. DNA for the CDR3: TGTGCCAGCAGCTTTGACCACAAGCTGGGGATGGGAAAACTGTTTTTT. Full variable domain (missing parts from reference TRBV7-9 and TRBJ1-4): DTGVSQNPRHKITKRGQNVTFRCDPISEHNRLYWYRQTLGQGPEFLTYFQNEAQLEKSRLLSDRFSAERPKGSFSTLEIQRTEQGDSAMYLCASSFDHKLGMGKLFFGSGTQLSVL.

This chain connects TRBV6-2 or TRBV6-3 to TRBJ1-5, with a weak D call TRBD1 (5 bases). Germline V lookup: CDR1 MNHEY, CDR2 SVGEGT. With 2 bases removed from V and 3 bases from J, the gap between germline ends came to 8 bases. The CDR3 runs to 14 residues. Written as DNA, the CDR3 is TGTGCCAGCAGTTACGGGGGAAACAATCAGCCCCAGCATTTT. This codes for CASSYGGNNQPQHF.

This clonotype was recorded at least ten times. Written as DNA, the CDR3 is TGTGCCAGCAGGCTAGCGGCTAGCACAGATACGCAGTATTTT. Amino acid sequence: CASRLAASTDTQYF. This chain connects TRBV6-5 to TRBJ2-3, with TRBD2 matching 7 bases. This CDR3 is 14 amino acids long. The germline V gene has CDR1 MNHEY and CDR2 SVGAGI. The J segment lost 0 bases and the V segment lost 6 bases, leaving 3 bases of the junction unmatched.

This clonotype is medium-sized within its sample. The gene calls are TRBV11-2 and TRBJ1-1; the match to TRBD1 covers 8 bases. CDR3 size: 18 residues. V was clipped by 3 bases and J by 5 bases; unmatched bases: 17. Germline CDR1 and CDR2: SGHAT and FQNNGV. Written as DNA, the CDR3 is TGTGCCAGCAGCTTCCGCGAGCAATCTCAGGGGGCGAGGACTGAAGCTTTCTTT. Its translation is CASSFREQSQGARTEAFF.

This chain links TRBV7-9 with TRBJ2-7; D possibly corresponds to TRBD1 (5 bases). Trimming left V 3 bases short and J 4 bases short, with 13 bases between. The CDR3 is 14 amino acids. Germline V lookup: CDR1 SEHNR, CDR2 FQNEAQ (reference sequence). The CDR3: CASSLGQASYEQYF. CDR3 in DNA: TGTGCCAGCAGCTTGGGGCAGGCGTCATACGAGCAGTACTTC.

This clonotype occurred many times. The chain uses TRBV2 and TRBJ1-2; TRBD1 matches 7 bases. Germline-derived CDR1 and CDR2 are SNHLY and FYNNEI. The length of the CDR3 is 11 residues. Trimming took 11 bases from V and 3 from J; bases not matched to a gene: 3. CDR3 bases: TGTGCCGCGACAGGGTACTATGGCTACACCTTC. Amino acids: CAATGYYGYTF.

This clonotype rates as large (0.1 to 1%). This sequence joins TRBV10-3 and TRBJ1-2, with D unresolved. Trimming removed 3 bases from V and 1 base from J, with 9 bases in between. The germline V gene has CDR1 ENHRY and CDR2 SYGVKD. The CDR3 loop spans 14 amino acids. CDR3 DNA: TGTGCCATCAGTGAAGGAGAACATAACTATGGCTACACCTTC. Amino acid sequence: CAISEGEHNYGYTF.

This clonotype came up many times. The chain has TRBV4-3 and TRBJ2-5; D unresolved. This CDR3 is built from 15 residues. Germline lookup yields CDR1 LGHNA and CDR2 YSLEER. V lost 2 bases to trimming and J lost 2 bases, with 12 bases between them. In DNA form, the CDR3 reads TGCGCCAGCAGCCAAATTGACGGTCCTCAAGAGACCCAGTACTTC. Translating gives CASSQIDGPQETQYF.

This clonotype appeared many times. The J gene is TRBJ2-3, the V gene TRBV5-6, with TRBD1 as a possible D gene (6 bases). Germline V gene data show CDR1 as SGHDT and CDR2 as YYEEEE. V lost 1 base and J 5 bases, leaving 8 bases between the germline ends. This CDR3 spans 13 amino acids. The CDR3 DNA reads TGTGCCAGCAGCTTGTGGGGGCAAGATACGCAGTATTTT. Translation gives CASSLWGQDTQYF.

This clonotype has a handful of counts. A much larger clone sits a single nucleotide away, making a read error possible. The genes are TRBV7-8 and TRBJ1-2, with TRBD1 identical over 7 bases. This CDR3 has 14 residues. With 5 bases clipped from V and 6 bases from J, the junction kept 9 bases outside the gene matches. From germline, CDR1 is SGHVS and CDR2 FQNEAQ. CDR3 coding DNA: TGTGCCAGCAGCCCGTCGACAGGGAACGATGGCTACACCTTC. Amino acid sequence: CASSPSTGNDGYTF.

This clonotype was counted at least ten times. The chain recombines TRBV12-3 or TRBV12-4 with TRBJ2-3; TRBD2 agrees at 8 bases. The CDR3 loop spans 15 amino acids. After removal of 4 bases from V and 0 bases from J, the junction contained 3 bases not matched to a gene. In DNA form, the CDR3 reads TGTGCCAGCAGTTCCCAGCGGGGGAGCACAGATACGCAGTATTTT. Its translation: CASSSQRGSTDTQYF.

This clonotype was recorded at least ten times. The J gene is TRBJ1-5, the V gene TRBV6-2 or TRBV6-3; 8 bases line up with TRBD1. V trimming: 6 bases; J trimming: 7 bases; junction bases outside the gene matches: 5. The germline V gene encodes CDR1 MNHEY and CDR2 SVGEGT. The CDR3 sequence is 13 residues long. CDR3 sequence (DNA): TGTGCCAGCAGCCTGACAGGGGACCAGCCCCAGCATTTT. It encodes CASSLTGDQPQHF.

By share of the sample, this clonotype is large (0.1 to 1%). The rearrangement uses TRBV11-2 and TRBJ2-1; tentatively, D is TRBD2 (5 bases). Germline V lookup: CDR1 SGHAT, CDR2 FQNNGV. The germline V and J ends were trimmed by 2 bases and 4 bases, with 9 bases remaining between them. CDR3 size: 14 residues. As DNA, the CDR3 is TGTGCCAGCAGCTTAAGGGAGACATACAATGAGCAGTTCTTC. This translates into CASSLRETYNEQFF.

This clonotype was seen ten or more times. The genes are TRBV5-6 and TRBJ1-5; a possible D gene is TRBD1 (6 bases). Trimming took 3 bases from V and 4 from J, leaving 14 bases between them. Per germline, CDR1 SGHDT and CDR2 YYEEEE. This CDR3 spans 15 amino acids. The CDR3 sequence: CASSYGQTVNQPQHF. CDR3 DNA sequence: TGTGCCAGCAGCTACGGACAGACGGTGAATCAGCCCCAGCATTTT. The whole variable domain, remainder taken from reference TRBV5-6 and TRBJ1-5, is DAGVTQSPTHLIKTRGQQVTLRCSPKSGHDTVSWYQQALGQGPQFIFQYYEEEERQRGNFPDRFSGHQFPNYSSELNVNALLLGDSALYLCASSYGQTVNQPQHFGDGTRLSIL.

In its sample, this clonotype was seen many times. The chain joins TRBV25-1 to TRBJ2-7; the D is unclear. The CDR3 is 14 amino acids. Looked up from germline, CDR1 is MGHDK and CDR2 is SYGVNS. V lost 4 bases, J lost 5 bases, and 15 bases lay in between. The CDR3: CASSGFWGSDEQYF. DNA for the CDR3: TGTGCCAGCAGTGGTTTTTGGGGATCGGACGAGCAGTACTTC.